The rows below give T cell receptor beta chains drawn from one sample of a study of cytomegalovirus exposure and HLA in healthy donors. Produced via immunoSEQ multiplex PCR; TCRdb's table is partial and in-frame only. The sample has about 150,000 clones, about 75% seen once. Source material: PBMCs. The source of these receptors is a woman aged 25 to 39 in good health and CMV-seronegative. CDR3s include the opening cysteine and the closing phenylalanine or tryptophan. The D gene is left open where the match is weak.

D	V	J	DNA	CDR3
.	TRBV11-2	TRBJ1-4	TGTGCCAGCAGCTTCACCCGGGGGACTAATGAAAAACTGTTTTTT	CASSFTRGTNEKLFF
.	TRBV9	TRBJ1-2	TGTGCCAGCGGGGGGGCAGGTAAATCTTATGGCTACACCTTC	CASGGAGKSYGYTF
.	TRBV27	TRBJ2-7	TGTGCCAGCAGGGCGGGGACCTACGAGCAGTACTTC	CASRAGTYEQYF
TRBD1	TRBV2	TRBJ1-1	TGTGCCAGCAGTGAAGCAAGGGGGCGCAGCACTGAAGCTTTCTTT	CASSEARGRSTEAFF
.	TRBV11-2	TRBJ2-2	TGTGCCAGCAGCTTAGTGGCAGGGCACACCGGGGAGCTGTTTTTT	CASSLVAGHTGELFF
.	TRBV9	TRBJ1-1	TGTGCCAGCAGCGTAGTATCGCAGTCCGCTGAAACTTTCTTT	CASSVVSQSAETFF
.	TRBV6-5	TRBJ2-7	TGTGCCAGCAGTTACTTCAACGGGATCTCCTACGAGCAGTACTTC	CASSYFNGISYEQYF
.	TRBV5-6	TRBJ1-5	TGTGCCAGCAGCTCACAGGGATTGGGGCAGCCCCAGCATTTT	CASSSQGLGQPQHF
.	TRBV7-2	TRBJ2-7	TGTGCCAGCAGCTTCGGGCCAAGGGGTAGCGAGCAGTACTTC	CASSFGPRGSEQYF
TRBD1	TRBV12-5	TRBJ1-1	TGTGCTAGTGGTTTGGGACAGGGGGCTGAAGCTTTCTTT	CASGLGQGAEAFF
.	TRBV7-6	TRBJ2-3	TGTGCCAGCAGCTTAGGCTCAGGCACAGATACGCAGTATTTT	CASSLGSGTDTQYF
.	TRBV5-6	TRBJ1-3	TGTGCCAGCAGCTCCCGATCGGACAGCTGGCGTGGAAACACCATATATTTT	CASSSRSDSWRGNTIYF
TRBD1	TRBV5-5	TRBJ1-2	TGTGCCAGTAGACCCGACAGGGTTGGATATGGCTACACCTTC	CASRPDRVGYGYTF
.	TRBV14	TRBJ1-2	TGTGCCAGCAGCCCCACAGATCCTAACTATGGCTACACCTTC	CASSPTDPNYGYTF
.	TRBV5-1	TRBJ2-1	TGCGCCAGCAGCTTTTACAGGGAAGGGGACGGGCAGTTCTTC	CASSFYREGDGQFF
.	TRBV19	TRBJ1-4	TGTGCCAGTAAGAGGGCAGGGGCGGATGAAAAACTGTTTTTT	CASKRAGADEKLFF
TRBD1	TRBV7-8	TRBJ1-1	TGTGCCAGCAGCTTAGATACAGGGGGGGAAGCTTTCTTT	CASSLDTGGEAFF
.	TRBV21-1	TRBJ2-2	TGTGCCAGCAGCAAAGTCGGTAGCGGGGGGTCGAACACCGGGGAGCTGTTTTTT	CASSKVGSGGSNTGELFF
.	TRBV28	TRBJ1-2	TGTGCCAGCAGTTCACAGGGATTCGGCTACACCTTC	CASSSQGFGYTF
.	TRBV4-1	TRBJ1-6	TGCGCCAGCAGCCAAGATCAATCTCTCCTATCACCCCTCCACTTT	CASSQDQSLLSPLHF